The next 7 T cell receptor beta chains were all read from a single sample in a study of blood T cell repertoires in COVID-19. Profiling relied on immunoSEQ multiplex PCR, and the TCRdb table lists in-frame clones only, not all of them. This sample has 150,000 to 200,000 clones; about 87% occur once, and the top ten carry 10%. Material: peripheral blood. All receptors come from a woman between 65 and 79 years old with COVID-19, enrolled during active disease.

V and J are TRBV5-4 and TRBJ2-5; 7 bases line up with TRBD1. This CDR3 has 16 residues. Germline trimming cut 4 bases from V and 5 bases from J; bases unmatched to any gene: 14. The germline V gene has CDR1 SGHNT and CDR2 YYREEE (reference sequence). The DNA for the CDR3 is TGTGCCAGCAGCCCGGGGCCAGGGGGTCGGAGTGAGACCCAGTACTTC. It translates to CASSPGPGGRSETQYF.

This clone was recorded once. The chain employs TRBV6-5 and TRBJ1-1, with D tentatively TRBD1 (5 bases). In germline, CDR1 is MNHEY, CDR2 SVGAGI. This CDR3 has 13 residues. V was trimmed by 6 bases and J by 3 bases, leaving 11 bases between them. For the CDR3, the DNA is TGTGCCAGCAGCCACCGGGGGGACACTGAAGCTTTCTTT. Encoded protein: CASSHRGDTEAFF.

The chain uses TRBV24-1 and TRBJ2-3; 10 positions agree with TRBD2. The CDR3 runs 19 residues. V dropped 5 bases and J dropped 2; count of bases not matched to a gene: 15. CDR1 KGHDR and CDR2 SFDVKD come from the germline V gene. CDR3 sequence reads: CATSAQRGGGPSYTDTQYF. The DNA for the CDR3 is TGTGCCACCAGTGCCCAGCGGGGGGGCGGGCCTTCTTACACAGATACGCAGTATTTT.

This chain joins TRBV7-9 and TRBJ1-2, with 8 nucleotides matching TRBD1. In germline, CDR1 is SEHNR, CDR2 FQNEAQ (reference sequence). CDR3 size: 14 residues. The V and J ends lost 1 base and 9 bases, in that order; junction bases with no gene match: 7. In nucleotides, the CDR3 is TGTGCCAGCAGCTTAGAGGTCGGACAGGGAAGCTACACCTTC. The encoded protein is CASSLEVGQGSYTF.

The V gene is TRBV6-7, the J gene TRBJ2-2; 9 bases are shared with TRBD2. TRBV6-7 is an ORF, with its function uncertain. V shed 6 bases and J 1 base; nucleotides not matched to a gene: 9. The CDR3 consists of 17 residues. The CDR3 protein is CASRFRSSGVNTGELFF. CDR3 coding DNA: TGTGCCAGCAGATTCCGGTCTAGCGGGGTGAACACCGGGGAGCTGTTTTTT.

The chain has TRBV5-6 and TRBJ2-5, with D tentatively TRBD1 (5 bases). The CDR3 spans 14 residues. The germline V gene has CDR1 SGHDT and CDR2 YYEEEE. V dropped 0 bases and J dropped 6 bases, with 12 bases sitting between them. The CDR3 coding sequence is TGTGCCAGCAGCTTGGTGGGGCGCGAGCAGACCCAGTACTTC. This sequence encodes CASSLVGREQTQYF.

V usage is TRBV5-4 and J usage is TRBJ1-2; 7 nucleotides line up with TRBD1. Trimming removed 6 bases from V and 8 bases from J; junction bases left unmatched: 16. Per the germline V gene, CDR1 is SGHNT and CDR2 is YYREEE (reference sequence). The CDR3 contains 15 residues. The CDR3 bases are TGTGCCAGCACCCCGCAGCAGGGGGGCTCGGAGGGCTACACCTTC. Translating it yields CASTPQQGGSEGYTF.